This T cell receptor beta chain was retrieved from a study of cytotoxic CD8 clonotypes in ibrutinib-treated CLL. General study findings and limits: Among the clonotypes, public ones were uncommon and contracted or held stable on treatment.

This clone was found a few times. Its antigen is not known. Method: immunoSEQ multiplex PCR; TCRdb's copy keeps in-frame clones and lacks some. The sample holds 160,000 or so clones, more than 80% seen once. The clonotype was recovered from a human donor with chronic lymphocytic leukemia. Sequenced here: PBMCs, sampled after 24 months of ibrutinib treatment.

The CDR3 reads CASATGGAVNTEAFF. The DNA for the CDR3 is TGTGCCAGCGCTACAGGGGGCGCCGTGAACACTGAAGCTTTCTTT. The chain is built from TRBV5-4 and TRBJ1-1; 9 bases are a match to TRBD1. Unmatched junction bases numbered 7, after V lost 7 bases and J lost 0 bases. The CDR3 covers 15 residues. Germline V gene lookup returns CDR1 SGHNT and CDR2 YYREEE (reference sequence).